The 12 T cell receptor beta chains below all came from one sample that was sequenced in a study of vaccination effects on CD4 cells after COVID-19. Assay used: immunoSEQ multiplex PCR; TCRdb lists only in-frame clones, some missing. The sample contains tens of thousands of clones, just under 80% of which appear only once. No antigen has been assigned to these receptors. When 10 to 11 days of culture had elapsed, CD4+ T cells were isolated. Participants were given two doses of BNT162b2 or mRNA-1273 vaccine. Sequencing used CD4+ T cells from PBMCs cultured without peptide, obtained after COVID-19 vaccination. The receptors were sampled from a human donor who received a COVID-19 vaccine.

The CDR3 region has the DNA TGTGCCAGCAGCTTACCGGGACAGCTAAGCAATGAGCAGTTCTTC. It specifies CASSLPGQLSNEQFF. V and J are TRBV9 and TRBJ2-1; 7 bases are shared with TRBD1. J was trimmed by 6 bases and V by 4 bases; bases with no gene match: 10. Germline CDR1 and CDR2: SGDLS and YYNGEE. This CDR3 spans 15 amino acids.

The chain joins TRBV21-1 to TRBJ1-5; whether TRBD1, the table's D call, matches the DNA was not checked. TRBV21-1 represents a pseudogene. The CDR3 is 17 residues long. CDR3 residues: CAGRTGFVVRSNQPQHF. The DNA of the CDR3 is TGTGCCGGACGGACAGGGTTTGTTGTCCGGAGCAATCAGCCCCAGCATTTT.

The chain couples TRBV9 to TRBJ1-1; D not certain. The V end lost 3 bases, the J end lost 3 bases, and 9 bases lay between the germline ends. Germline CDR1 is SGDLS and CDR2 is YYNGEE. This CDR3 spans 13 amino acids. The CDR3 bases are TGTGCCAGCAGCGAGACGCCTCACACTGAAGCTTTCTTT. It yields the protein CASSETPHTEAFF.

The genes are TRBV10-1 and TRBJ1-5; D is ambiguous. The CDR3 consists of 15 residues. Germline V CDR1 and CDR2: WNHNN, SYGVQD (reference sequence). Trimming stripped 2 bases from V and 5 bases from J, with 13 bases between. The CDR3 nucleotides are TGCGCCAGCAGTGAGGTACCCGGTGGGTATCAGCCCCAGCATTTT. It specifies CASSEVPGGYQPQHF.

The V and J genes are TRBV6-4 and TRBJ1-1; D call uncertain. V was trimmed by 2 bases and J by 2 bases, leaving 6 bases between them. Germline V gene sequence: CDR1 MRHNA, CDR2 SNTAGT. CDR3 length: 13 amino acids. DNA for the CDR3: TGTGCCAGCAGTGACACAGTAAACACTGAAGCTTTCTTT. It is translated as CASSDTVNTEAFF.

The table lists this clone with a few counts. This sequence joins TRBV19 and TRBJ1-5; tentative D call: TRBD1 (6 bases). The CDR3 is 13 residues long. In germline, CDR1 is LNHDA, CDR2 SQIVND (reference sequence). Trimming took 11 bases from V and 2 from J, leaving 13 bases between them. CDR3 amino acids: CASRGQGNQPQHF. CDR3 bases: TGTGCCTCTCGGGGGCAGGGCAATCAGCCCCAGCATTTT.

The chain has TRBV14 and TRBJ2-2; D possibly corresponds to TRBD1 (6 bases). Trimming cost V 2 bases and J 5 bases, with 9 bases left between them. Germline assignment: CDR1 SGHDN and CDR2 FVKESK. This CDR3 comprises 14 residues. CDR3 nucleotides: TGTGCCAGCAGCCAATTAAGGGGGACCGGGGAGCTGTTTTTT. This translates into CASSQLRGTGELFF.

J is TRBJ2-7 and V is TRBV6-5; TRBD1 matches 9 bases. Germline CDR1 reads MNHEY; CDR2 reads SVGAGI. The J segment lost 4 bases and the V segment lost 5 bases, leaving 6 bases of the junction unmatched. The CDR3 extends over 14 amino acids. DNA for the CDR3: TGTGCCAGCAGTCCGGGACAGGGTAGGTACGAGCAGTACTTC. This sequence encodes CASSPGQGRYEQYF.

The gene calls are TRBV30 and TRBJ2-7; D may be TRBD2 (5 bases). Per germline, CDR1 GTSNPN and CDR2 SVGIG (reference sequence). Trimming pared 0 bases from V and 12 bases from J, leaving 15 bases between. CDR3 size: 12 residues. This chain's CDR3 is CAWSVQRLPRYF. CDR3 bases: TGTGCCTGGAGTGTACAGCGGTTACCTCGGTACTTC.

The V and J genes are TRBV21-1 and TRBJ1-1. TRBV21-1 is a recognized pseudogene. CDR3 length: 15 amino acids. The CDR3, as DNA: TGTGCCAGCAGCAAAGGGGCGGGATCGAACACTGAAGCTTTCTTT. This gives the protein CASSKGAGSNTEAFF.

The chain uses TRBV6-6 and TRBJ1-6; D is unresolved. Germline loops: CDR1 MNHNY, CDR2 SVGAGI (reference sequence). V was shortened by 7 bases and J by 0 bases, with 7 bases between the two germline ends. This CDR3 spans 14 amino acids. Here the CDR3 reads CASTSGSYNSPLHF. CDR3 sequence (DNA): TGTGCCAGCACCTCCGGCTCCTATAATTCACCCCTCCACTTT.

This rearrangement joins TRBV6-5 to TRBJ2-7; the D gene is possibly TRBD2 (5 bases). Trimming removed 6 bases at V and 0 bases at J, with 12 bases between. Germline-derived CDR1 and CDR2 are MNHEY and SVGAGI. The CDR3 is made up of 14 amino acids. CDR3 DNA: TGTGCCAGCAGACGCACGGGGAGCTCCTACGAGCAGTACTTC. This gives the protein CASRRTGSSYEQYF.